This entry lists 23 T cell receptor beta chains sequenced from one sample in a study of T-cell reconstitution after alpha-beta-depleted transplantation in children. Unique molecular identifiers were incorporated when the TCRbeta library was constructed. TCRdb recomputed calls from the PCR reads with MiXCR, one row per CDR3 protein. The table shows approximately 590,000 distinct CDR3 sequences, with 10% to 13% occurring only once. The sample in question was PBMCs from the stem cell graft donor, obtained from the stem cell graft. The receptor set was obtained from a human donor who donated a stem cell graft to a child with acute myeloid leukemia.

This clonotype turned up a few times. V gene TRBV7-2 combines with J gene TRBJ2-3, with D possibly matching TRBD1 (6 bases). V lost 1 base to trimming and J lost 5 bases, with 13 bases between them. This CDR3 contains 15 residues. Per the germline V gene, CDR1 is SGHTA and CDR2 is FQGNSA. The CDR3 region is CASSLEGNRVDTQYF. The CDR3 DNA reads as TGTGCCAGCAGCTTAGAGGGGAACAGGGTAGATACGCAGTATTTT.

The chain has TRBV20-1 and TRBJ2-1, with D perhaps given as TRBD1 or TRBD2 (6 bases each). The ends were cut back, 7 bases at V and 7 bases at J, with 17 bases in the middle. Germline CDR1 reads DFQATT; CDR2 reads SNEGSKA (reference sequence). The CDR3 is 13 residues long. The DNA for the CDR3 is TGCAGTGTTCCGGGGGACATTGTTAATGAGCAGTTCTTC. It specifies CSVPGDIVNEQFF.

The J gene is TRBJ2-2, the V gene TRBV7-2, with TRBD2 as a possible D gene (6 bases). The CDR3 has 16 residues. V dropped 2 bases and J dropped 2 bases, with 12 bases sitting between them. Germline CDR1 reads SGHTA; CDR2 reads FQGNSA. The CDR3 region has the DNA TGTGCCAGCAGCTTACATCCGGGACTTAACACCGGGGAGCTGTTTTTT. Protein sequence: CASSLHPGLNTGELFF.

The chain employs TRBV29-1 and TRBJ2-3; TRBD2 matches 9 bases. Germline V lookup: CDR1 SQVTM, CDR2 ANQGSEA. V was pared by 8 bases and J by 4 bases, with 4 bases of the junction left unmatched. The CDR3 covers 12 residues. CDR3 DNA: TGCAGCTCAGAGCGGGAGGCAGATACGCAGTATTTT. Translation gives CSSEREADTQYF.

In its sample, this clonotype was seen many times. The genes are TRBV20-1 and TRBJ1-2, with 7 bases that match TRBD1. This CDR3 spans 12 amino acids. J was trimmed by 5 bases and V by 6 bases; bases with no gene match: 6. Germline V CDR1 and CDR2: DFQATT, SNEGSKA (reference sequence). This CDR3 reads CSAEGTVYGYTF. The CDR3 DNA follows: TGCAGTGCGGAAGGGACAGTATATGGCTACACCTTC.

The CDR3 reads CASSLEGRLGPYNEQFF. CDR3 bases: TGTGCCAGCAGCTTAGAAGGGCGACTGGGGCCCTACAATGAGCAGTTCTTC. The chain links TRBV13 to TRBJ2-1; D is possibly TRBD1 (5 bases). This CDR3 region has 17 residues. V lost 1 base and J 2 bases, leaving 15 bases between the germline ends. Germline values: CDR1 PRHDT, CDR2 FYEKMQ (reference sequence).

The chain combines TRBV7-2 with TRBJ2-1; a possible D gene is TRBD2 (6 bases). V gave up 6 bases and J gave up 5 bases, with 14 bases separating them. Looked up from germline, CDR1 is SGHTA and CDR2 is FQGNSA. The CDR3 sequence is 14 residues long. The CDR3 sequence is CASRPGATHNEQFF. The CDR3 DNA sequence: TGTGCCAGCAGGCCGGGAGCCACCCACAATGAGCAGTTCTTC.

This clonotype was recorded at least ten times. This chain joins TRBV20-1 and TRBJ2-1; D might be TRBD2 (5 bases). Looked up from germline, CDR1 is DFQATT and CDR2 is SNEGSKA (reference sequence). This CDR3 has 15 residues. Trimming removed 1 base at V and 0 bases at J, with 10 bases between. CDR3 DNA: TGCAGTGCTAGAGGAACGGGAAGCTCCTACAATGAGCAGTTCTTC. This translates into CSARGTGSSYNEQFF.

J is TRBJ2-3 and V is TRBV20-1, with a possible D match to TRBD2 (5 bases). From germline, CDR1 is DFQATT and CDR2 SNEGSKA (reference sequence). The CDR3 extends over 12 amino acids. V was shortened by 3 bases and J by 6 bases, with 10 bases between the two germline ends. In DNA, the CDR3 is TGCAGTGCTAGCGGGGTTCAGGATACGCAGTATTTT. It yields the protein CSASGVQDTQYF.

This clonotype occurred many times. This sequence joins TRBV9 and TRBJ2-7; TRBD1 aligns across 8 bases. The CDR3 consists of 14 residues. The V gene's germline CDR1 is SGDLS and CDR2 YYNGEE. Trimming cost V 2 bases and J 6 bases; bases outside gene matches: 7. Here the CDR3 DNA reads TGTGCCAGCAGCGTGGGGACAGGTTTCGGCGAGCAGTACTTC. Translated, it gives CASSVGTGFGEQYF.

V and J are TRBV5-1 and TRBJ2-1; 7 nucleotides align to TRBD1. CDR1 is SGHRS and CDR2 is YFSETQ in the germline V gene. The junction had 8 bases not matched to a gene; V was cut back by 0 bases and J by 8 bases. CDR3 length: 15 residues. CDR3 bases: TGCGCCAGCAGCTTGGTCCGACAGGGAGCCGATGAGCAGTTCTTC. Translating it yields CASSLVRQGADEQFF.

This clonotype was seen only a few times. The rearrangement joins TRBV15 to TRBJ2-1, with D possibly matching TRBD1 (7 bases). Trimming took 8 bases from V and 9 from J, leaving 20 bases between them. The CDR3 length is 14 residues. Germline loops: CDR1 LNHNV, CDR2 YYDKDF (reference sequence). The CDR3 coding sequence is TGTGCCACCTCACGGGGGAGAGGGGACAGTGAGCAGTTCTTC. Its protein is CATSRGRGDSEQFF.

This clonotype was seen repeatedly, ten times or more. This rearrangement joins TRBV28 to TRBJ1-2; tentative D call: TRBD1 (6 bases). Germline lookup yields CDR1 MDHEN and CDR2 SYDVKM. Trimming took 1 base from V and 4 from J, leaving 10 bases between them. There are 14 residues in the CDR3. CDR3 coding DNA: TGTGCCAGCAGTTTATCGCAGGGGACCTATGGCTACACCTTC. This translates into CASSLSQGTYGYTF.

The sample holds a few counts of this clonotype. The chain combines TRBV7-9 with TRBJ1-1; 7 nucleotides line up with TRBD1. This CDR3 contains 16 residues. The V gene's germline CDR1 is SEHNR and CDR2 FQNEAQ (reference sequence). Trimming at V came to 2 bases and at J to 2 bases, leaving 8 bases not matched to a gene. The CDR3 DNA follows: TGTGCCAGCAGCTTACCTGGGACAGCTACTAACACTGAAGCTTTCTTT. Amino acid sequence: CASSLPGTATNTEAFF.

This clonotype appeared a few times. V and J are TRBV3-1 and TRBJ1-1; TRBD1 aligns across 9 bases. The germline V gene has CDR1 LGHDT and CDR2 YNNKEL (reference sequence). With 3 bases clipped from V and 4 bases from J, the junction kept 9 bases outside the gene matches. CDR3 length equals 16 residues. This chain's CDR3 is CASSQQTGTGTTEAFF. The CDR3 region has the DNA TGTGCCAGCAGCCAGCAAACCGGGACAGGGACCACTGAAGCTTTCTTT.

The genes are TRBV9 and TRBJ2-3; D uncertain. Trimming removed 2 bases at V and 3 bases at J, with 7 bases between. CDR1 is SGDLS, CDR2 YYNGEE, per germline. The CDR3 runs to 13 residues. CDR3 amino acids: CASSVGPTDTQYF. Here the CDR3 DNA reads TGTGCCAGCAGCGTCGGGCCTACAGATACGCAGTATTTT.

This clonotype was picked up a small number of times. This could be a read error, since a much larger clone is one nucleotide away. V and J are TRBV5-6 and TRBJ2-2, with 10 bases that match TRBD2. J gave up 4 bases and V 4 bases, and 4 bases lay outside the gene matches. The CDR3 is 15 amino acids. Germline V gene lookup returns CDR1 SGHDT and CDR2 YYEEEE. CDR3 protein: CASSPGTSVTGELFF. CDR3 DNA: TGTGCCAGCAGCCCCGGGACTAGCGTCACCGGGGAGCTGTTTTTT.

This clonotype was picked up a small number of times. The V gene is TRBV11-2, the J gene TRBJ2-2; 13 positions agree with TRBD2. The J segment lost 0 bases and the V segment lost 5 bases, leaving 6 bases of the junction unmatched. CDR1 is SGHAT and CDR2 is FQNNGV in the germline V gene. The CDR3 spans 18 residues. The CDR3 reads CASSRRLAGGSNTGELFF. CDR3 nucleotides: TGTGCCAGCAGCCGGCGACTAGCGGGAGGCTCGAACACCGGGGAGCTGTTTTTT.

This clonotype came up many times. The V call is TRBV5-1, the J call TRBJ2-1; 11 bases are shared with TRBD1. This CDR3 region has 15 residues. CDR1 SGHRS and CDR2 YFSETQ come from the germline V gene. Losses at the gene ends were 4 bases for V and 8 bases for J; bases not matched to a gene: 8. In DNA form, the CDR3 reads TGCGCCAGCAGCAGGGGGGACAGGGGGTCGGATGAGCAGTTCTTC. Translating it yields CASSRGDRGSDEQFF.

The V call is TRBV24-1, the J call TRBJ2-5, with D possibly matching TRBD2 (7 bases). The CDR3 has 15 amino acids. The V gene's germline CDR1 is KGHDR and CDR2 SFDVKD. The V and J ends lost 7 bases and 5 bases respectively, with 19 bases between them. In nucleotides, the CDR3 is TGTGCCACCAGGGTCTTACGGGGGGCAGAGGAGACCCAGTACTTC. Residues: CATRVLRGAEETQYF.

This clonotype has a handful of counts. This chain connects TRBV2 to TRBJ1-5, with D perhaps matching TRBD1 (6 bases). Trimming took 5 bases from V and 9 from J, leaving 11 bases between them. Germline V gene lookup returns CDR1 SNHLY and CDR2 FYNNEI. The CDR3 has 12 amino acids. The CDR3 DNA sequence: TGTGCCAGCAGTACAGGGTTCGGGCCCCAGCATTTT. It is translated as CASSTGFGPQHF. Variable domain in full (rest from reference TRBV2 and TRBJ1-5): EPEVTQTPSHQVTQMGQEVILRCVPISNHLYFYWYRQILGQKVEFLVSFYNNEISEKSEIFDDQFSVERPDGSNFTLKIRSTKLEDSAMYFCASSTGFGPQHFGDGTRLSIL.

This clonotype was counted between two and nine times. A read error may produce the germline difference seen at one junction end. The chain carries TRBV20-1 and TRBJ2-7; 12 nucleotides match TRBD2. CDR3 length: 13 residues. Germline V gives CDR1 DFQATT, CDR2 SNEGSKA (reference sequence). The CDR3 sequence: CSARSRLAGELYF. CDR3 nucleotides: TGCAGTGCTAGATCCCGACTAGCGGGGGAGCTGTACTTC.

A few counts support this clonotype. V and J are TRBV20-1 and TRBJ2-3, with 7 bases aligning to TRBD2. The CDR3 is 18 residues long. CDR1 is DFQATT, CDR2 SNEGSKA, per germline (reference sequence). V was pared by 0 bases and J by 2 bases, with 14 bases of the junction left unmatched. The CDR3 is CSARDLSVWAGATDTQYF. The CDR3 nucleotides read TGCAGTGCTAGAGATCTATCGGTTTGGGCGGGAGCCACAGATACGCAGTATTTT.